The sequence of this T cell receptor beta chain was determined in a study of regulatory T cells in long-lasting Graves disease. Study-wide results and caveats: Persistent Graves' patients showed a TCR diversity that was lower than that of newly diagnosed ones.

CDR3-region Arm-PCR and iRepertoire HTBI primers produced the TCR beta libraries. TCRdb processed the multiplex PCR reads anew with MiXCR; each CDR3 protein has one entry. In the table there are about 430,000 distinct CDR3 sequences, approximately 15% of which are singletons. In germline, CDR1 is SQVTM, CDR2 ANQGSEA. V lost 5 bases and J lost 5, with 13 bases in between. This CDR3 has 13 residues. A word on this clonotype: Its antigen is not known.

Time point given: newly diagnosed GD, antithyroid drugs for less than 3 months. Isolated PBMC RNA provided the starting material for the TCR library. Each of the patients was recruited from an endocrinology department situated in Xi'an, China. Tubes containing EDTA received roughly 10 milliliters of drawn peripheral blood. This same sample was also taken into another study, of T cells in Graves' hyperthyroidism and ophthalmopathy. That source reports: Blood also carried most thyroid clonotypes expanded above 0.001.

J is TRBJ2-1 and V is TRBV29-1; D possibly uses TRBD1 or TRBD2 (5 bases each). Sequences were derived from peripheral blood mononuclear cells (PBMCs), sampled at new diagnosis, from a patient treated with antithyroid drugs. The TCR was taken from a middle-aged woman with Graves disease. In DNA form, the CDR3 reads TGCAGCGTTACGGGACCGACAAACAATGAGCAGTTCTTC. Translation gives CSVTGPTNNEQFF.